This entry features one TCR beta chain sequence. These data belong to a study of radiation and T cells in renal cell carcinoma. Libraries were prepared by immunoSEQ multiplex PCR; TCRdb keeps only in-frame clonotypes and omits some of them. The profile shows about 150,000 clones, around 90% of them singletons. Time point noted: baseline pretreatment blood. Treatment of the sample: 15 Gy SBRT to primary tumor, nephrectomy 4 weeks later. Clear cell pathology was present in this patient's renal cell carcinoma. The TCR sequence derives from a woman in her 70s with renal cell carcinoma. This specimen consisted of blood, obtained from a patient whose treatment included radiotherapy and nephrectomy.

The CDR3 DNA reads TGTGCCTGGATTCCTAGCGGGGTAGGGACCGGGGAGCTGTTTTTT. It translates to CAWIPSGVGTGELFF. The V gene is TRBV30, the J gene TRBJ2-2; 9 nucleotides match TRBD2. J gave up 5 bases and V 4 bases, and 8 bases lay outside the gene matches. Germline CDR1 reads GTSNPN; CDR2 reads SVGIG (reference sequence). The CDR3 length is 15 residues.